The 12 T cell receptor beta chains below all came from one sample that was sequenced in a study of blood T cell repertoires in COVID-19. Method: immunoSEQ multiplex PCR; TCRdb's copy keeps in-frame clones and lacks some. Counted here are a few hundred thousand clones, about 83% occurring once; the ten biggest clones make up 9% to 15%. Sequenced: peripheral blood. The receptors come from a man older than 75 with acute or convalescent COVID-19.

The rearrangement uses TRBV10-1 and TRBJ1-2; 9 positions agree with TRBD1. The junction had 28 bases not matched to a gene; V was cut back by 3 bases and J by 2 bases. This CDR3 comprises 23 residues. In germline, CDR1 is WNHNN, CDR2 SYGVQD (reference sequence). The CDR3 DNA is TGCGCCAGCAGTGAAGATAGTTGGACCCCTCGGGACCTCCGGACAGGGGAGAACTATGGCTACACCTTC. Residues: CASSEDSWTPRDLRTGENYGYTF.

This clone has just a few counts. The genes are TRBV24-1 and TRBJ2-7, with a tentative D call TRBD1 (7 bases). CDR1 is KGHDR, CDR2 SFDVKD, per germline. The ends were cut back, 1 base at V and 4 bases at J, with 16 bases in the middle. This CDR3 is 16 amino acids long. For the CDR3, the DNA is TGTGCCACCAGTGATTTTGGAGGGACAGATGTATACGAGCAGTACTTC. Protein: CATSDFGGTDVYEQYF.

CDR3 nucleotide sequence: TGTGCCAGCAGCCATGGAGACAGGGTCTCCTACGAGCAGTACTTC. It translates to CASSHGDRVSYEQYF. The chain carries TRBV7-9 and TRBJ2-7; 7 nucleotides agree with TRBD1. The CDR3 spans 15 residues. Germline V gene data show CDR1 as SEHNR and CDR2 as FQNEAQ (reference sequence). Trimming took 5 bases from V and 0 from J; bases not matched to a gene: 7.

V and J are TRBV6-5 and TRBJ1-1; no clear D gene. V was trimmed by 8 bases and J by 4 bases, leaving 11 bases between them. Germline V gene data show CDR1 as MNHEY and CDR2 as SVGAGI. This CDR3 comprises 12 residues. CDR3 sequence reads: CASLGPTTEAFF. CDR3 bases: TGTGCCAGCCTTGGGCCGACCACTGAAGCTTTCTTT.

The V and J genes are TRBV10-3 and TRBJ1-1, with 10 positions matching TRBD1. J lost 12 bases, V lost 7 bases, and 11 bases had no gene match. This CDR3 comprises 13 residues. Germline V lookup: CDR1 ENHRY, CDR2 SYGVKD. CDR3 sequence reads: CAIKPPGQGLTFF. The CDR3 DNA is TGTGCCATCAAACCCCCGGGACAGGGGCTTACTTTCTTT.

This chain links TRBV5-4 with TRBJ1-2; a weak D match, TRBD1 (6 bases). V shed 6 bases and J shed 4 bases, with 19 bases lying between them. The germline V gene has CDR1 SGHNT and CDR2 YYREEE (reference sequence). The length of the CDR3 is 15 residues. CDR3: CASTLGGGQGYGYTF. CDR3 DNA sequence: TGTGCCAGCACCCTTGGGGGGGGGCAAGGCTATGGCTACACCTTC.

The chain recombines TRBV6-5 with TRBJ1-1, with 7 positions matching TRBD1. J gave up 7 bases and V 6 bases, and 5 bases lay outside the gene matches. The CDR3 spans 12 residues. Germline V gives CDR1 MNHEY, CDR2 SVGAGI. CDR3 nucleotides: TGTGCCAGCAGCCGGGACAGAGTTGAAGCTTTCTTT. Translation gives CASSRDRVEAFF.

V and J are TRBV7-3 and TRBJ2-5; tentatively, D is TRBD2 (7 bases). CDR3 size: 13 residues. Between the trimmed V and J ends, which lost 5 bases and 7 bases, there was a span of 14 bases. CDR1 is SGHTA, CDR2 FQGTGA, per germline. The CDR3 region has the DNA TGTGCCAGCAGCCCAGGGGAGGGGGGGACCCAGTACTTC. It translates to CASSPGEGGTQYF.

J is TRBJ2-1 and V is TRBV29-1; 9 bases map to TRBD2. This CDR3 region has 13 residues. V shed 7 bases, J shed 10 bases, and the junction held 11 bases outside the gene matches. Germline loops: CDR1 SQVTM, CDR2 ANQGSEA. CDR3 sequence (DNA): TGCAGCGCCCGGACTAGCGTCTATCCCGAGCAGTTCTTC. This sequence encodes CSARTSVYPEQFF.

V usage is TRBV9 and J usage is TRBJ2-5; TRBD1 agrees at 11 bases. Germline assignment: CDR1 SGDLS and CDR2 YYNGEE. Unmatched junction bases numbered 14, after V lost 5 bases and J lost 5 bases. There are 17 residues in the CDR3. The CDR3 loop reads CASSLTAGQGARETQYF. The CDR3 DNA follows: TGTGCCAGCAGTCTTACCGCCGGACAGGGGGCGCGGGAGACCCAGTACTTC.

This chain uses TRBV24-1 with TRBJ1-5; 7 positions match TRBD1. Unmatched junction bases numbered 11, after V lost 4 bases and J lost 3 bases. CDR1 and CDR2 from the germline V gene are KGHDR and SFDVKD. CDR3 length: 17 amino acids. DNA for the CDR3: TGTGCCACCAGTGACCCCGACAGGGACCGGAACAATCAGCCCCAGCATTTT. Protein: CATSDPDRDRNNQPQHF.

A few counts support this clone. V gene TRBV12-3 or TRBV12-4 combines with J gene TRBJ1-4; D unresolved. This CDR3 contains 12 residues. Trimming removed 3 bases from V and 12 bases from J, with 11 bases in between. CDR3 in DNA: TGTGCCAGCAGTTTCGGTCTGTTAGAACTGTTTTTT. This gives the protein CASSFGLLELFF.